This T cell receptor beta chain stems from a study of blood T cell repertoires in COVID-19. The CDR3 has 13 amino acids. Germline lookup yields CDR1 SGHRS and CDR2 YFSETQ. The V end was cut by 8 bases, the J end by 1 base, with 11 bases between. Sequencing was performed with immunoSEQ multiplex PCR; in TCRdb, only in-frame clones are kept and a portion is missing. The sample holds more than 250,000 clones, about 90% seen once. Sequenced sample: PBMCs or T cells enriched from blood (not recorded which). The sequence was collected from a woman aged 30 to 39 who had recovered from COVID-19. The rearrangement joins TRBV5-1 to TRBJ2-3; weak D call: TRBD2 (6 bases). The CDR3 sequence is CASSGSGTDTQYF. CDR3 in DNA: TGCGCCAGTAGCGGTAGTGGCACAGATACGCAGTATTTT. Full variable domain (rest looked up from reference TRBV5-1 and TRBJ2-3): KAGVTQTPRYLIKTRGQQVTLSCSPISGHRSVSWYQQTPGQGLQFLFEYFSETQRNKGNFPGRFSGRQFSNSRSEMNVSTLELGDSALYLCASSGSGTDTQYFGPGTRLTVL.